This T cell receptor (beta chain) emerged from a study of blood T cell repertoires in COVID-19. In the study overall: From the United States, Italy and Spain came samples of acute and convalescent COVID-19.

Trimming took off 3 bases at V and 6 bases at J, with 7 bases between the two ends. This CDR3 is built from 13 residues. Looked up from germline, CDR1 is KGHDR and CDR2 is SFDVKD. In its sample, this clone was seen once. Generated by immunoSEQ multiplex PCR, the TCRdb table keeps only in-frame clones and is missing some. Of 150,000 to 180,000 clones in the sample, around 85% were seen once. Input material: peripheral blood. This chain connects TRBV24-1 to TRBJ2-2; D remains ambiguous. The sequence was obtained from a man aged 55 to 69 with COVID-19, enrolled during active disease. This chain's CDR3 is CATSDARAGELFF. The CDR3 nucleotides are TGTGCCACCAGTGATGCACGAGCCGGGGAGCTGTTTTTT.